These T cell receptor beta chains were read from a single sample in a study of regulatory T cells in long-lasting Graves disease. TCRdb ran MiXCR on the multiplex PCR reads and lists one entry per CDR3 protein. This sample has almost 350,000 distinct CDR3 sequences, with roughly 21% found just once. Sequences were derived from peripheral blood mononuclear cells (PBMCs), sampled when the disease was refractory, from a patient treated with antithyroid drugs. The receptors were sampled from a female donor with Graves disease. The CDR3 runs from the conserved cysteine through the conserved F or W. A D gene is named only where the DNA matches it firmly. The size entry is marked missing in some rows and otherwise reads once, few, many or a size class.

len	d_gene	abundance	j_gene	v_gene	CDR3nt	CDR3aa
14	.	.	TRBJ2-4	TRBV7-9	TGTGCCAGCAGTCCCTTGGCGGCCGGGGACATTCAGTACTTC	CASSPLAAGDIQYF
14	.	.	TRBJ2-3	TRBV20-1	TGCAGTGCTCATACTAGCCCGAGCACAGATACGCAGTATTTT	CSAHTSPSTDTQYF
12	.	many	TRBJ1-2	TRBV20-1	TGCAGTGTTAAGACGTACCGCTATGGCTACACCTTC	CSVKTYRYGYTF
15	.	.	TRBJ2-6	TRBV27	TGTGCCAGCAGTCGACCAGGGGCTGGGGCCAACGTCCTGACTTTC	CASSRPGAGANVLTF
15	.	many	TRBJ1-6	TRBV6-9	TGTGCCAGCAGTTTCGATAAGGGGCCATGGCAGTCCCTCCACTTT	CASSFDKGPWQSLHF
15	TRBD1	.	TRBJ2-7	TRBV7-9	TGTGCCAGCAGCCCGGGGACAGGGAACCACTACGAGCAGTACTTC	CASSPGTGNHYEQYF
14	.	many	TRBJ1-2	TRBV14	TGTGCCAGCAGCGGGGGCCGACAGACCTATGGCTACACCTTC	CASSGGRQTYGYTF
14	TRBD1	few	TRBJ2-5	TRBV29-1	TGCAGCGTCCGTGACAGGGGATCGGTGGAGACCCAGTACTTC	CSVRDRGSVETQYF
16	TRBD2	many	TRBJ2-5	TRBV2	TGTGCCAGCAGTGACCAGACTAGCTATTCACAAGAGACCCAGTACTTC	CASSDQTSYSQETQYF
13	.	many	TRBJ1-5	TRBV2	TGTGCCAGCAGTGACGGGGGAAATCAGCCCCAGCATTTT	CASSDGGNQPQHF
17	.	.	TRBJ2-6	TRBV27	TGTGCCAGCAGTCCTCGGGACACCGTTACTGGGGCCAACGTCCTGACTTTC	CASSPRDTVTGANVLTF
15	.	.	TRBJ2-2	TRBV20-1	TGCAGTGCTAGAAAGGCGGGACGGAACACCGGGGAGCTGCTTTTT	CSARKAGRNTGELLF
17	.	many	TRBJ1-2	TRBV6-1	TGTGCCAGCAGGTCCCTCTCCGGGGGCACTACTAACTATGGCTACACCTTC	CASRSLSGGTTNYGYTF
14	.	.	TRBJ2-5	TRBV20-1	TGCAGTGCTAGAGTTCCGGGTGGGGGGGAGACCCAGTACTTC	CSARVPGGGETQYF
14	.	.	TRBJ1-5	TRBV20-1	TGCAGTGCTGGAAGGCCCGGAGGCAATCAGCCCCAGCATTTT	CSAGRPGGNQPQHF
14	.	few	TRBJ2-7	TRBV7-3	TGTGCCAGCAGCCTAGGCCCGTTGGCGAACGAGCAGTACTTC	CASSLGPLANEQYF
14	TRBD1	.	TRBJ1-2	TRBV27	TGTGCCAGCAGCCTAGGACAGGGACCAATGGAGGCCACCTTC	CASSLGQGPMEATF
15	.	few	TRBJ1-5	TRBV5-6	TGTGCCAGCAGCTCGTCGGGGGTGGGCAATCAGCCCCAGCATTTT	CASSSSGVGNQPQHF
18	TRBD1	few	TRBJ2-6	TRBV18	TGTGCCAGCTCACTCATCGACAGGGGGGCGTCGGGGGCCAACGTCCTGACTTTC	CASSLIDRGASGANVLTF
16	.	.	TRBJ1-4	TRBV19	TGTGCCAGTAGTATTGAAGACAGACTCCCCAATGAAAAACTGTTTTTT	CASSIEDRLPNEKLFF
15	.	few	TRBJ1-2	TRBV7-7	TGTGCTAGCAGCGCCCGTCACAGGATCCCCTATGGCTACACCTTC	CASSARHRIPYGYTF
13	.	many	TRBJ1-5	TRBV30	TGTGCCTGGAGTGTAGCAGGCAATCAGCCCCAGCATTTT	CAWSVAGNQPQHF
12	.	many	TRBJ1-5	TRBV28	TGTGCCAGCAGTTTTTCCTTGGAGCCCCAGCATTTT	CASSFSLEPQHF
14	.	few	TRBJ1-5	TRBV25-1	TGTGCCAGCAGTGGATCCGTGGGCAATCAGCCCCAGCATTTT	CASSGSVGNQPQHF
15	TRBD1	few	TRBJ1-3	TRBV30	TGTGCCTGGAGTGAAGGGACAGGGGTTGGAAACACCATATATTTT	CAWSEGTGVGNTIYF
16	.	few	TRBJ1-5	TRBV12-3/TRBV12-4	TGTGCCAGCAGTCCTCTCTCAGACGGGGGCAATCAGCCCCAGCATTTT	CASSPLSDGGNQPQHF
11	.	many	TRBJ2-5	TRBV6-2/TRBV6-3	TGTGCCAGCAGTTCCGGACGTAGGTGGCACTTC	CASSSGRRWHF
16	.	.	TRBJ1-1	TRBV7-9	TGTGCCAGCAGCTGGGGAGCTAGAGGAGATAACACTGAAGCTTTCTTT	CASSWGARGDNTEAFF
13	.	many	TRBJ1-1	TRBV29-1	TGCAGCGTTGAAGATCCCCAGAACACTGAAGCTTTCTTT	CSVEDPQNTEAFF
14	.	many	TRBJ1-4	TRBV20-1	TGCAGTGCGAGACGAGTTGCAACTAATGAAAAACTGTTTTTT	CSARRVATNEKLFF
15	TRBD1	.	TRBJ1-2	TRBV10-3	TGTGCCATCAGTGAGCCATTCACAGGGGACTATGGCTACACCTTC	CAISEPFTGDYGYTF
12	.	many	TRBJ1-2	TRBV29-1	TGCAGCGTTGAACAGGCTAACTATGGCTACACCTTC	CSVEQANYGYTF
15	TRBD2	.	TRBJ2-7	TRBV4-1	TGCGCCAGCAGCCACCCTAAAGCGGGACGAGGCGAGCAGTACTTC	CASSHPKAGRGEQYF
16	TRBD2	few	TRBJ2-7	TRBV19	TGTGCCAGTAGTCCAGGGACTAGCGGGAGATTCTACGAGCAGTACTTC	CASSPGTSGRFYEQYF
15	.	.	TRBJ2-2	TRBV9	TGTGCCAGCAGCGTCGCCGGGGCCCTCACCGGGGAGCTGTTTTTT	CASSVAGALTGELFF
15	TRBD1	.	TRBJ2-3	TRBV28	TGTGCCAGCAGACCCCAGGGGGCGCAGACAGATACGCAGTATTTT	CASRPQGAQTDTQYF
18	TRBD1	few	TRBJ1-3	TRBV3-1	TGTGCCAGCAGCCTAACTTTACAGGGGATGAGCTCTGGAAACACCATATATTTT	CASSLTLQGMSSGNTIYF
15	.	.	TRBJ1-5	TRBV30	TGTGCCTGGAGTGAGGCTGGAGACATCAATCAGCCCCAGCATTTT	CAWSEAGDINQPQHF
15	TRBD1	few	TRBJ1-2	TRBV11-2	TGTGCCTGCAGCTTAACCCGACAGGGCTACTATGTCTACACCTTC	CACSLTRQGYYVYTF
10	.	few	TRBJ1-1	TRBV3-1	TGTGCCAGCGGATGGACGGCGGCTTTCTTT	CASGWTAAFF
15	.	few	TRBJ1-5	TRBV4-1	TGCGCCAGCAGCCAAGGGAGGGGACGGTTTCAGCCCCAGCATTTT	CASSQGRGRFQPQHF
16	.	.	TRBJ2-3	TRBV18	TGTGCCAGCTCACCGCAGGTGGGTCCGGGCACAGATACGCAGTATTTT	CASSPQVGPGTDTQYF
13	.	many	TRBJ1-5	TRBV30	TGTGCCTGGAGTGCTGGAGGCAATCAGCCCCAGCATTTT	CAWSAGGNQPQHF
16	.	few	TRBJ1-2	TRBV6-5	TGTGCCAGCAGTTACTTTACAGGGCTGGATAACTATGGCTACACCTTC	CASSYFTGLDNYGYTF
20	TRBD1	many	TRBJ2-6	TRBV11-2	TGTGCCAGCAGCTCGACGATGAGGGGACAGGGGGCGCGTGGGGCCAACGTCCTGACTTTC	CASSSTMRGQGARGANVLTF
12	.	many	TRBJ1-2	TRBV6-1	TGTGCCAGCACCTCGACCGTATATGGCTACACCTTC	CASTSTVYGYTF
16	.	many	TRBJ1-1	TRBV30	TGTGCCTGGAGTACCGGAACAAATAAAATGAACACTGAAGCTTTCTTT	CAWSTGTNKMNTEAFF
15	.	many	TRBJ1-1	TRBV12-3/TRBV12-4	TGTGCCAGCAGTTCTGGACTGCCAGGGAACACTGAAGCTTTCTTT	CASSSGLPGNTEAFF
13	.	few	TRBJ2-7	TRBV6-1	TGTGCCACCAAAGGGGAGTCTCCCTACGAGCAGTACTTC	CATKGESPYEQYF
12	.	.	TRBJ1-2	TRBV18	TGTGCCAGCTCACTGCAGGACTATGGCTACACCTTC	CASSLQDYGYTF
14	.	many	TRBJ2-5	TRBV11-2	TGTGCCAGCCGAACACTAGCCTTTGTGGAGACCCAGTACTTC	CASRTLAFVETQYF
13	.	many	TRBJ1-5	TRBV12-3/TRBV12-4	TGTGCCAGCAGTCAACGGGCGGATCAGCCCCAGCATTTT	CASSQRADQPQHF
14	.	many	TRBJ1-1	TRBV7-2	TGTGCCAGCAGCACCGCGGGGGCCCACACTGAAGCTTTCTTT	CASSTAGAHTEAFF